The 13 T cell receptor beta chains in this list originate from one sample, sequenced in a study of CD8+ T cells in alopecia areata. Specified treatment: oral pan-JAK inhibitor, 5-10 mg twice daily. Sequencing templates came from extracted RNA that was reverse transcribed into cDNA. The assay was immunoSEQ multiplex PCR, and TCRdb's table has in-frame clones only and misses some. The table shows more than 130,000 clones, with roughly 80% occurring only once. Sequencing was performed on CD8+ T cells sorted from blood, taken at week 4, from a patient treated with tofacitinib. Receptors originate from a human donor with alopecia areata.

The chain is built from TRBV6-8 and TRBJ2-7, with D tentatively TRBD1 or TRBD2 (6 bases each). The CDR3 has 12 residues. CDR1 is MNHGY, CDR2 SAAAGT, per germline. The CDR3 loop is CTTERGRGEQYF. CDR3 in DNA: TGTACCACCGAACGGGGGCGAGGCGAGCAGTACTTC.

The V call is TRBV27, the J call TRBJ2-7; 14 bases are a match to TRBD2. There are 16 residues in the CDR3. Germline values: CDR1 MNHEY, CDR2 SMNVEV (reference sequence). V trimming: 7 bases; J trimming: 4 bases; junction bases outside the gene matches: 9. This CDR3 reads CASMARTSGGQYEQYF. For the CDR3, the DNA is TGTGCCAGCATGGCGCGGACTAGCGGGGGGCAGTACGAGCAGTACTTC.

The genes are TRBV19 and TRBJ2-7; tentatively, D is TRBD2 (5 bases). V lost 6 bases and J lost 1, with 16 bases in between. The germline V gene has CDR1 LNHDA and CDR2 SQIVND (reference sequence). This CDR3 contains 15 residues. CDR3 in amino acids: CASSPDPIASYEQYF. Here the CDR3 DNA reads TGTGCCAGTAGCCCTGATCCTATAGCGTCCTACGAGCAGTACTTC.

The V call is TRBV29-1, the J call TRBJ2-7; 8 positions match TRBD1. The CDR3 is made up of 12 amino acids. Per the germline V gene, CDR1 is SQVTM and CDR2 is ANQGSEA. V was pared by 3 bases and J by 6 bases, with 4 bases of the junction left unmatched. The CDR3 is CSVEVDRGEQYF. The CDR3 DNA follows: TGCAGCGTTGAGGTAGACAGGGGCGAGCAGTACTTC.

The J gene is TRBJ2-4, the V gene TRBV10-3, with TRBD2 as a possible D gene (5 bases). Germline CDR1 ENHRY, CDR2 SYGVKD. V lost 0 bases to trimming and J lost 2 bases, with 11 bases between them. This CDR3 region has 16 residues. CDR3 residues: CAISESVRGTKNIQYF. The CDR3 coding sequence is TGTGCCATCAGTGAGTCGGTTCGGGGAACCAAAAACATTCAGTACTTC.

This chain links TRBV15 with TRBJ2-5; possibly TRBD1 or TRBD2 for D (5 bases each). TRBJ2-7 matches the DNA end more closely, so the J call is doubtful. This CDR3 spans 14 amino acids. Per the germline V gene, CDR1 is LNHNV and CDR2 is YYDKDF (reference sequence). CDR3 coding DNA: TGTGCCACCAGCGTCTGGGACGTCCCCTTCGAGCAGTACTTC. Translating it yields CATSVWDVPFEQYF.

The chain is built from TRBV7-8 and TRBJ1-2; D is perhaps TRBD1 (6 bases). Trimming removed 5 bases at V and 4 bases at J, with 20 bases between. The CDR3 sequence is 16 residues long. Per germline, CDR1 SGHVS and CDR2 FQNEAQ. In DNA, the CDR3 is TGTGCCAGCAGCCCTTGGACAGCCACGGACTTCTATGGCTACACCTTC. Translating gives CASSPWTATDFYGYTF.

The rearrangement links TRBV9 to TRBJ1-1; D gene uncertain. The germline V and J ends were trimmed by 4 bases and 5 bases, with 21 bases remaining between them. Germline CDR1 and CDR2: SGDLS and YYNGEE. The CDR3 is 16 amino acids. The CDR3 loop is CASSPHAGGIMTEAFF. The CDR3, as DNA: TGTGCCAGCAGCCCTCACGCAGGAGGGATTATGACTGAAGCTTTCTTT.

V gene TRBV9 combines with J gene TRBJ1-2; 8 nucleotides align to TRBD1. Looked up from germline, CDR1 is SGDLS and CDR2 is YYNGEE. The CDR3 runs 14 residues. The J segment lost 5 bases and the V segment lost 3 bases, leaving 6 bases of the junction unmatched. The CDR3 loop is CASSADRVGYGYTF. The CDR3 DNA follows: TGTGCCAGCAGCGCGGACAGGGTCGGATATGGCTACACCTTC. Combining the CDR3 with reference TRBV9 and TRBJ1-2 gives the whole variable domain DSGVTQTPKHLITATGQRVTLRCSPRSGDLSVYWYQQSLDQGLQFLIQYYNGEERAKGNILERFSAQQFPDLHSELNLSSLELGDSALYFCASSADRVGYGYTFGSGTRLTVV.

The rearrangement uses TRBV7-9 and TRBJ1-5; possibly TRBD1 for D (6 bases). V gave up 3 bases and J gave up 6 bases, with 9 bases separating them. Germline V gene data show CDR1 as SEHNR and CDR2 as FQNEAQ (reference sequence). This CDR3 spans 13 amino acids. The DNA of the CDR3 is TGTGCCAGCAGCTTGGGGGGGGCTCAGCCCCAGCATTTT. It encodes CASSLGGAQPQHF.

V is TRBV7-2 and J is TRBJ2-7, with D unresolved. CDR1 SGHTA and CDR2 FQGNSA come from the germline V gene. The germline V and J ends were trimmed by 4 bases and 5 bases, with 6 bases remaining between them. CDR3 length: 11 amino acids. CDR3 loop: CASSYGNEQYF. The CDR3 DNA follows: TGTGCCAGCAGCTACGGAAACGAGCAGTACTTC.

This clone was observed at least ten times. The chain links TRBV7-9 to TRBJ2-7, with a tentative D call TRBD1 (5 bases). The ends were cut back, 1 base at V and 0 bases at J, with 10 bases in the middle. The germline V gene has CDR1 SEHNR and CDR2 FQNEAQ (reference sequence). CDR3 length: 15 amino acids. The CDR3 is CASSLELTGSYEQYF. The CDR3 DNA sequence: TGTGCCAGCAGCTTAGAACTAACAGGCTCCTACGAGCAGTACTTC.

The chain joins TRBV19 to TRBJ1-1; weak D call: TRBD1 (6 bases). Trimming took 7 bases from V and 5 from J, leaving 26 bases between them. CDR1 is LNHDA and CDR2 is SQIVND in the germline V gene (reference sequence). CDR3 length equals 17 residues. DNA for the CDR3: TGTGCCAGTACCAATGAGGAGGGGGTACCCCCTTGGACTGAAGCTTTCTTT. This sequence encodes CASTNEEGVPPWTEAFF.